The rows below give T cell receptor beta chains drawn from one sample of a study of spatial heterogeneity in lung cancer. MiXCR, applied by TCRdb to the 5' RACE reads, yields one record per CDR3 protein. The sample includes some 34,000 distinct CDR3 sequences, less than 9% of them seen just once. Source: PBMCs, taken at surgery. The receptors stem from a female donor with early-stage non-small cell lung cancer. The CDR3 runs from the conserved cysteine through the conserved F or W. The order of the fields is D gene, V gene, clone size, J gene, CDR3 DNA, CDR3 protein. A D gene is named only where the DNA matches it firmly. The size of a clone is reported for some rows only, either as once, few or many, or as a class for expanded clones.

d_call: .
v_call: TRBV20-1
clone_size: many
j_call: TRBJ2-1
cdr3_nt: TGCAGTGCTCGACCCTCTACTAGTTATGAGCAGTTCTTC
cdr3_aa: CSARPSTSYEQFF

d_call: .
v_call: TRBV18
clone_size: many
j_call: TRBJ2-7
cdr3_nt: TGTGCCAGCTCACCTGCTCAATCCAACGAGCAGTACTTC
cdr3_aa: CASSPAQSNEQYF

d_call: .
v_call: TRBV9
clone_size: few
j_call: TRBJ1-5
cdr3_nt: TGTGCCAGCAGCGTAGGTACGGCCGACGGACCCCAGCATTTT
cdr3_aa: CASSVGTADGPQHF

d_call: .
v_call: TRBV7-2
clone_size: many
j_call: TRBJ2-5
cdr3_nt: TGTGCCAGCAGCTTAGTCTATGTCGGAGAGACCCAGTACTTC
cdr3_aa: CASSLVYVGETQYF

d_call: TRBD1
v_call: TRBV6-5
clone_size: .
j_call: TRBJ2-6
cdr3_nt: TGTGCCACTTACCGGGACAGGGGGGCCTCTGGGGCCAACGTCCTGACTTTC
cdr3_aa: CATYRDRGASGANVLTF

d_call: .
v_call: TRBV4-3
clone_size: many
j_call: TRBJ1-2
cdr3_nt: TGCGCCAGCAGCCAGGACCAATCCGGGGCGCACCCTTATGGCTACACCTTC
cdr3_aa: CASSQDQSGAHPYGYTF

d_call: .
v_call: TRBV20-1
clone_size: few
j_call: TRBJ2-1
cdr3_nt: TGCAGTGCCAGGAGCCTTTCAATGCTCAATGAGCAGTTCTTC
cdr3_aa: CSARSLSMLNEQFF

d_call: .
v_call: TRBV27
clone_size: few
j_call: TRBJ2-5
cdr3_nt: TGTGCCAGCAGCCGGAAGCCCCAAGAGACCCAGTACTTC
cdr3_aa: CASSRKPQETQYF

d_call: .
v_call: TRBV6-6
clone_size: many
j_call: TRBJ1-3
cdr3_nt: TGTGCCAGCAGGGGGGCTGGAAACACCATATATTTT
cdr3_aa: CASRGAGNTIYF

d_call: .
v_call: TRBV5-1
clone_size: many
j_call: TRBJ2-2
cdr3_nt: TGCGCCAGCAGCCAACCATCCGGGACCCCCGGGTCCGGGGAGCTGTTTTTT
cdr3_aa: CASSQPSGTPGSGELFF

d_call: .
v_call: TRBV20-1
clone_size: .
j_call: TRBJ2-3
cdr3_nt: TGCAGTGCCATGAGTCGGGGTATAGATACGCAGTATTTT
cdr3_aa: CSAMSRGIDTQYF

d_call: .
v_call: TRBV20-1
clone_size: many
j_call: TRBJ1-3
cdr3_nt: TGCAGTGCTCGACAAGCTGGAAACACCATATATTTT
cdr3_aa: CSARQAGNTIYF

d_call: TRBD2
v_call: TRBV20-1
clone_size: many
j_call: TRBJ2-7
cdr3_nt: TGCAGTGCTAGTTCTGGGACTAGTCTGTACTTC
cdr3_aa: CSASSGTSLYF

d_call: TRBD2
v_call: TRBV28
clone_size: few
j_call: TRBJ2-7
cdr3_nt: TGTGCCAGCACTCTAAGCGGGAGCGGCAACGAGCAGTACTTC
cdr3_aa: CASTLSGSGNEQYF

d_call: .
v_call: TRBV5-6
clone_size: few
j_call: TRBJ2-5
cdr3_nt: TGTGCCAGCAGCTGGTTCCAAGAGACCCAGTACTTC
cdr3_aa: CASSWFQETQYF

d_call: .
v_call: TRBV13
clone_size: many
j_call: TRBJ2-3
cdr3_nt: TGTGCCAGCAGCTTCCCGGGCACAGATACGCAGTATTTT
cdr3_aa: CASSFPGTDTQYF

d_call: .
v_call: TRBV20-1
clone_size: few
j_call: TRBJ2-1
cdr3_nt: TGCAGTGCTGCCCCGAGCTCCTACAATGAGCAGTTCTTC
cdr3_aa: CSAAPSSYNEQFF

d_call: .
v_call: TRBV9
clone_size: many
j_call: TRBJ2-1
cdr3_nt: TGTGCCAGCAGCGTAGCGGGATCCTACAATGAGCAGTTCTTC
cdr3_aa: CASSVAGSYNEQFF

d_call: TRBD2
v_call: TRBV5-6
clone_size: .
j_call: TRBJ2-1
cdr3_nt: TGTGCCAGCAGCCTGGAGGTAGCGGGGTGGAATGAGCAGTTCTTC
cdr3_aa: CASSLEVAGWNEQFF

d_call: .
v_call: TRBV14
clone_size: many
j_call: TRBJ2-1
cdr3_nt: TGTGCCAGCAGCCCGGGATTTCCAAGCAATGAGCAGTTCTTC
cdr3_aa: CASSPGFPSNEQFF

d_call: TRBD1
v_call: TRBV7-2
clone_size: many
j_call: TRBJ1-2
cdr3_nt: TGTGCCAGCAGCACGACAGGGGGCGTTTATGGCTACACCTTC
cdr3_aa: CASSTTGGVYGYTF

d_call: TRBD2
v_call: TRBV7-8
clone_size: many
j_call: TRBJ2-1
cdr3_nt: TGTGCCAGCAGCTCCAATACTCTAGCGGAGAGCTCCTACAATGAGCAGTTCTTC
cdr3_aa: CASSSNTLAESSYNEQFF

d_call: TRBD1
v_call: TRBV27
clone_size: medium-sized
j_call: TRBJ2-1
cdr3_nt: TGTGCCAGCAGTTTATCGAGAGGGACAGGGCCCTACAATGAGCAGTTCTTC
cdr3_aa: CASSLSRGTGPYNEQFF

d_call: TRBD2
v_call: TRBV24-1
clone_size: .
j_call: TRBJ2-1
cdr3_nt: TGTGCCACCAGTGACCCATCCACTAGCGGCAATGAGCAGTTCTTC
cdr3_aa: CATSDPSTSGNEQFF

d_call: TRBD1
v_call: TRBV18
clone_size: many
j_call: TRBJ2-7
cdr3_nt: TGTGCCAGCTCACCACTAGGACAGGGGACGGGTGAGCAGTACTTC
cdr3_aa: CASSPLGQGTGEQYF

d_call: .
v_call: TRBV11-3
clone_size: many
j_call: TRBJ2-3
cdr3_nt: TGTGCCAGCAGTCCTGACACAGATACGCAGTATTTT
cdr3_aa: CASSPDTDTQYF